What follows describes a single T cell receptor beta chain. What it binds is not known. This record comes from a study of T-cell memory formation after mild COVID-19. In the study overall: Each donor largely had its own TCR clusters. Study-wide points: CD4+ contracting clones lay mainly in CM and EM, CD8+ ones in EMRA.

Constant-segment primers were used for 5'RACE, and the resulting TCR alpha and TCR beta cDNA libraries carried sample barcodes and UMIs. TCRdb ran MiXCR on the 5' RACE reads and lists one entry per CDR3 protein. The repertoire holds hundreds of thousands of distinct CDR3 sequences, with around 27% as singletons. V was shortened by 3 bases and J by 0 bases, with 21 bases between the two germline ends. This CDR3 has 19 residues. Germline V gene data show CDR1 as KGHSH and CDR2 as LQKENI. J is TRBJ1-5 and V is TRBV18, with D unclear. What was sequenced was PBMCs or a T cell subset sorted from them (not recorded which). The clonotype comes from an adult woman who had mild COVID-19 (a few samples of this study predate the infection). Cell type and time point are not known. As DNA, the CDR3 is TGTGCCAGCTCACCCCGGGGAGACAACAACCAGTATAGCAATCAGCCCCAGCATTTT. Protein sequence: CASSPRGDNNQYSNQPQHF.